This T cell receptor beta chain was recovered during a study of shared clonotypes between healthy human individuals (dated by TCRdb to about 2020). Regarding the study in general: The cohort included a few men and two women between 18 and 49 years of age. Per donor, three plates each were used for CD4 naive and CD4 memory, two for CD8 naive, and one for CD8 memory. The study deeply sequenced blood TCR repertoires of five healthy adults to estimate repertoire size and the extent of clonotype sharing between individuals. Libraries were prepared and TCR repertoires were sequenced by different laboratories using diverse techniques, in order to increase sequencing depth and limit assay-specific biases. Between about 0.8 and 9.5 billion PBMCs per donor were obtained by leukapheresis.

Donors were healthy HIV-negative adults with no recently reported acute infections or vaccinations. Every donor was a Caucasian adult residing in Nashville, Tennessee, USA. CD4+ T cells were enriched by magnetic negative selection; naive cells were then positively selected on CD45RA, and the negative fraction formed the memory subset. Blood was collected by leukapheresis, and PBMCs were isolated by Ficoll-Histopaque density gradient centrifugation and then cryopreserved in liquid nitrogen vapor phase. Analytical flow cytometry was used to check the purity and quantity of each magnetically sorted T cell population. From each sorted fraction, genomic DNA was isolated and quantified by UV absorbance on a Nanodrop 2000c. General study outcomes and caveats: Because the study included only a small number of donors, the genetic and exposure-history diversity represented was limited. Clonotypes shared by all four sorted-subset donors showed higher generation probabilities than non-shared clonotypes. Only blood was sampled, and tissue TCR repertoires likely differ from those in blood. Even with the large sequencing depth, rarefaction of the sorted-subset datasets indicated that sequencing was incomplete. Based on pairwise subsampling, the degree of clonotype sharing among donors was expected to be affected by sequencing depth. Naive subsets generally had larger estimated clonotype richness than memory subsets. Approximately 4.8% of naive CD4, more than 3% of naive CD8, around 2.3% of memory CD4, and approximately 0.39% of memory CD8 clonotypes were shared across several donors.

This clone has only one observation. Its antigen specificity is not known. There are no base qualities to consult, and no much larger clone falls within one base. Using the deep immunoSEQ assay, TCR CDR3 regions were amplified from genomic DNA by multiplex PCR. Genomic DNA extracted from each cell subset was distributed evenly over all wells of several immunoSEQ 96-well plates, and each plate served as one replicate. Each replicate PCR for sorted subsets received roughly 200 ng genomic DNA, equal to tens of thousands of T cell genomes. Purified libraries were measured with a Qubit 3.0 fluorometer, size-checked on a Bioanalyzer 2100, and measured again with the KAPA Library Quantification kit. Every immunoSEQ 96-well plate was sequenced on a separate single-read 150-cycle Illumina NextSeq 550 flow cell. Per the original workflow: The immunoSEQ output contained only junctional sequences without quality scores, so filtering could not match that applied to full-length reads. Sequences were annotated with PyIR, a Python wrapper for IgBLAST v1.9, and V/J genes and CDR3 were assigned using IMGT germline references. Reads were removed for weak V/J assignments (E-value above 1e-6), missing CDR3, stop codons, out-of-frame junctions, or ambiguous translated residues. V3J clonotypes were defined by identical inferred V gene, J gene, and CDR3 amino acid sequence. Percentage overlap between repertoires was computed as shared unique clonotypes divided by the size of the smaller repertoire. Three approaches were used to assess repertoire richness: RTK rarefaction, the Chao1 estimator, and Recon v2.1 estimates of unobserved clonotypes. Generation probabilities were computed with OLGA for all TCRbeta clonotypes obtained by the gDNA method from four donors. Entries here come from immuneACCESS through TCRdb and include only in-frame sequences with V and J called. Some clones fail to appear in such tables; in the studies checked, an unresolved V gene covers under half of the shortfall, and the cause of the remainder is unknown. From that table come the V and J calls and clone size; the DNA was used to work out D and trimming. The sample contains millions of clones, 85% to 95% of them found a single time. Over 0.12% of the sample rests with the top ten.

Including cysteine and phenylalanine, the CDR3 has 13 amino acids. This entry keeps only the CDR3 DNA: 39 bases, framed from base 1. Relative to germline, V is 8 bases shorter and J is 1 base shorter, with 11 bases between their ends. Looking up the germline V gene (reference sequence) yields CDR1 MNHEY and CDR2 SMNVEV. The rearrangement joined TRBV27 to TRBJ1-1, with no confidently assigned D gene. The sample taken for sequencing was naive CD4+ T cells sorted from blood. Per the publication, the cell subset or site label means: CD45RA+ positively selected. This receptor was obtained from a man younger than 35 in good health. The nucleotides are TGTGCCAGCTTCGCCCCAGCGAACACTGAAGCTTTCTTT. Translated, it gives CASFAPANTEAFF.